The clone carrying this TCR beta chain is a singleton in its sample. This sample stems from a study of cytomegalovirus exposure and HLA in healthy donors. Germline-derived CDR1 and CDR2 are SGHDT and YYEEEE. Trimming took 5 bases from V and 1 from J, leaving 12 bases between them. The CDR3 has 15 amino acids. PCR primers comprised 60 Vbeta and 13 Jbeta primers. Here immunoSEQ multiplex PCR was the method, and the copy in TCRdb shows in-frame clones only, minus some. Of 150,000 to 200,000 clones in the sample, 76% were seen once. This clonotype was obtained from a man between 18 and 35 years old in good health and CMV-seronegative. The chain recombines TRBV5-6 with TRBJ2-2; TRBD2 might be the D (5 bases). Input material: PBMCs. For the CDR3, the DNA is TGTGCCAGCAGTTCCACCGGGAAGAACACCGGGGAGCTGTTTTTT. Its protein product is CASSSTGKNTGELFF. Using reference TRBV5-6 and TRBJ2-2 for the parts outside the CDR3, the full variable domain is DAGVTQSPTHLIKTRGQQVTLRCSPKSGHDTVSWYQQALGQGPQFIFQYYEEEERQRGNFPDRFSGHQFPNYSSELNVNALLLGDSALYLCASSSTGKNTGELFFGEGSRLTVL.